Following are 3 T cell receptor beta chains from one sample sequenced in a study of blood T cell repertoires in COVID-19. Sequencing was performed with immunoSEQ multiplex PCR; in TCRdb, only in-frame clones are kept and a portion is missing. The sample carries approximately 200,000 clones, around 84% recorded once. Sequencing was performed on peripheral blood. Receptors originate from a woman aged 55-70 years who had recovered from COVID-19.

The chain has TRBV9 and TRBJ2-1, with 8 positions matching TRBD2. J lost 3 bases, V lost 0 bases, and 2 bases had no gene match. This CDR3 comprises 15 residues. The germline gives CDR1 SGDLS, CDR2 YYNGEE. CDR3 sequence reads: CASSVAAGDYNEQFF. The DNA of the CDR3 is TGTGCCAGCAGCGTAGCAGCGGGGGACTACAATGAGCAGTTCTTC.

The CDR3 DNA sequence: TGTGCCAGCAGCCCGGGACAGGGCCCTTATGGCTACACCTTC. Its protein is CASSPGQGPYGYTF. This sequence joins TRBV7-2 and TRBJ1-2, with 9 bases lining up with TRBD1. After removal of 5 bases from V and 5 bases from J, the junction contained 6 bases not matched to a gene. This CDR3 has 14 amino acids. CDR1 is SGHTA, CDR2 FQGNSA, per germline. The whole variable domain, remainder taken from reference TRBV7-2 and TRBJ1-2, is GAGVSQSPSNKVTEKGKDVELRCDPISGHTALYWYRQSLGQGLEFLIYFQGNSAPDKSGLPSDRFSAERTGGSVSTLTIQRTQQEDSAVYLCASSPGQGPYGYTFGSGTRLTVV.

This clone has a handful of counts. This chain connects TRBV9 to TRBJ1-3, with TRBD1 matching over 9 bases. The CDR3 has 16 amino acids. Losses at the gene ends were 4 bases for V and 4 bases for J; bases not matched to a gene: 9. In germline, CDR1 is SGDLS, CDR2 YYNGEE. In DNA form, the CDR3 reads TGTGCCAGCAGCTCCGGGACAGGGAGGACCGGAAACACCATATATTTT. Translating it yields CASSSGTGRTGNTIYF.